A single sample is the source of the 8 T cell receptor beta chains below, sequenced in a study of T cell responses to AZD1222 COVID-19 vaccine (dated by TCRdb to the early 2020s). Libraries came from the immunoSEQ multiplex PCR assay. The table was pulled from immuneACCESS by TCRdb, which kept in-frame rearrangements only. Such tables lose some clones; where checked, under half of the loss comes from unresolved V genes, and the rest has no known cause. This sample lists 180,000 or so clones; 85% to 95% were detected once. Jointly, the top ten make up around 1% of the sample. The sample's time point label is to be understood as: about 28 days (+/-7) after the second vaccine dose. This specimen was peripheral blood, taken 28 days after the second AZD1222 dose. These receptors all come from an adult who received the AZD1222 COVID-19 vaccine.

The rearrangement links TRBV3-1 (or the pseudogene TRBV3-2) to TRBJ2-3, with D hard to call. V dropped 7 bases and J dropped 5 bases, with 10 bases sitting between them. CDR3 length: 12 amino acids. Germline V gene sequence: CDR1 LGHDT, CDR2 YNNKEL (reference sequence). The CDR3 bases are TGTGCCAGCACCAACTGGGGAGATACGCAGTATTTT. This encodes CASTNWGDTQYF.

CDR3 protein: CAWSEGSTVEFPQHF. The CDR3 bases are TGTGCCTGGAGCGAAGGAAGCACAGTGGAGTTTCCCCAGCATTTT. The rearrangement links TRBV30 to TRBJ1-5; no clear D gene. Looked up from germline, CDR1 is GTSNPN and CDR2 is SVGIG (reference sequence). The CDR3 is 15 residues long. The V end was cut by 3 bases, the J end by 10 bases, with 22 bases between.

The chain uses TRBV7-9 and TRBJ1-3, with 8 bases lining up with TRBD1. The CDR3 totals 14 residues. V gave up 5 bases and J gave up 3 bases; unmatched junction bases: 3. The germline CDR1 and CDR2 sequences are SEHNR and FQNEAQ (reference sequence). The CDR3 spells CASSLDRDGNTIYF. CDR3 nucleotide sequence: TGTGCCAGCAGCCTGGACAGGGATGGAAACACCATATATTTT.

The V call is TRBV15, the J call TRBJ2-3; TRBD2 aligns across 12 bases. Germline lookup yields CDR1 LNHNV and CDR2 YYDKDF (reference sequence). J gave up 4 bases and V 2 bases, and 7 bases lay outside the gene matches. The length of the CDR3 is 17 residues. Written as DNA, the CDR3 is TGTGCCACCAGCAGATCACGGACTAGCGGGGTTGCAGATACGCAGTATTTT. Residues: CATSRSRTSGVADTQYF.

Here the CDR3 DNA reads TGTGCCAGCAGTTCTTATGCCCACGAGCAGTACTTC. It translates to CASSSYAHEQYF. V and J are TRBV12-3 or TRBV12-4 and TRBJ2-7; D ambiguous. Trimming took off 4 bases at V and 5 bases at J, with 9 bases between the two ends. This CDR3 region has 12 residues.

The V gene is TRBV6-5, the J gene TRBJ1-2; D is uncertain. The CDR3 is 15 residues long. The germline V and J ends were trimmed by 2 bases and 4 bases, with 14 bases remaining between them. The germline V gene encodes CDR1 MNHEY and CDR2 SVGAGI. CDR3 nucleotides: TGTGCCAGCAGTTACGGGGTTTTTTCTAGCTATGGCTACACCTTC. Translation gives CASSYGVFSSYGYTF.

The chain joins TRBV5-6 to TRBJ1-5, with TRBD1 matching 9 bases. With 0 bases clipped from V and 1 base from J, the junction kept 2 bases outside the gene matches. Germline V gene sequence: CDR1 SGHDT, CDR2 YYEEEE. The length of the CDR3 is 16 residues. The CDR3 DNA reads as TGTGCCAGCAGCTTGGGGGGGACAGGGAGCAATCAGCCCCAGCATTTT. Its protein product is CASSLGGTGSNQPQHF.

Only one count was recorded for this clone. This chain connects TRBV6-2 or TRBV6-3 to TRBJ1-5; tentatively, D is TRBD1 (5 bases). The CDR3 totals 17 residues. Germline loops: CDR1 MNHEY, CDR2 SVGEGT. V was trimmed by 5 bases and J by 2 bases, leaving 19 bases between them. DNA for the CDR3: TGTGCCAGCAGTGTCCTCCAGGGAATATGGGGCAATCAGCCCCAGCATTTT. This codes for CASSVLQGIWGNQPQHF.